These T cell receptor beta chains were read from a single sample in a study of CD8 T cells in ankylosing spondylitis. TCRdb re-derived calls from the 5' RACE reads in MiXCR, one entry per CDR3 protein. The sample comprises 200,000 to 250,000 distinct CDR3 sequences, 8% to 11% of which are singletons, and about 3% rests with the top ten. Material: blood, either unsorted or a sorted T cell fraction (not recorded which). Every receptor here comes from a male donor with ankylosing spondylitis or in good health (not recorded which). The conserved cysteine and the conserved F or W are not part of the CDR3 here. The size entry is marked missing in some rows and otherwise reads once, few, many or a size class.

J gene,V gene,clone size,CDR3 protein
TRBJ2-7,TRBV25-1,many,ASSRQGSSYEQY
TRBJ2-2,TRBV2,many,ASSGRGWSGELF
TRBJ2-3,TRBV20-1,few,SAPRADTQY
TRBJ2-1,TRBV10-3,many,AISDLNKSAVYNEQF
TRBJ2-3,TRBV6-1,many,ASSPRGAGGASTDTQY
TRBJ2-7,TRBV5-1,many,ASSFARDSFYEQY
TRBJ2-3,TRBV10-3,NA,AISGETDMQY
TRBJ2-3,TRBV21-1,many,ASSKEGADTQY
TRBJ1-1,TRBV5-1,many,ASSLDAHGRWNTEAF
TRBJ1-2,TRBV20-1,NA,SLERRDPNYGYT
TRBJ2-6,TRBV20-1,many,SARRDSDTRANVLT
TRBJ1-1,TRBV10-1,few,ASSDPGPKNTEAF
TRBJ2-1,TRBV20-1,many,SARDLAGSYNEQF
TRBJ2-3,TRBV4-2,many,ASSQEWTSGGTDTQY
TRBJ2-3,TRBV2,many,ASVPDRVVTDTQY
TRBJ2-1,TRBV6-6,few,ASSYTLGQAPHSPRLIHEQF
TRBJ2-7,TRBV4-1,many,ASSQGANRGLSEQY
TRBJ1-2,TRBV6-2/TRBV6-3,many,ASSYPGQVYGYT
TRBJ2-1,TRBV4-1,many,ASSLLVARDYNEQF
TRBJ1-1,TRBV12-3/TRBV12-4,many,ASSLQARNTEAF
TRBJ2-7,TRBV25-1,few,ASSESRGSSYEQY
TRBJ1-5,TRBV30,NA,AWSAVLRNQPRH
TRBJ1-1,TRBV20-1,many,SAENREGTEAF
TRBJ2-1,TRBV16,NA,ASSRDYTREQF
TRBJ2-1,TRBV11-1,few,ASSLGVSGRAFYNEQF
TRBJ1-4,TRBV7-9,many,ASTGRRVVGEKLF
TRBJ1-1,TRBV14,many,ASSRSTEAF
TRBJ1-2,TRBV20-1,many,SASRDSYYGYT
TRBJ2-7,TRBV7-2,many,ASSSPGAGGLTRYEQY
TRBJ1-1,TRBV7-9,NA,ASTITRIGTEAF
TRBJ2-3,TRBV19,many,ASSSRGKVTDTQY
TRBJ2-3,TRBV30,few,AWSGSPYRGSTDTQY
TRBJ1-2,TRBV21-1,many,ASSKERVDYT
TRBJ2-3,TRBV12-3/TRBV12-4,many,ASSFYGDTQY
TRBJ2-1,TRBV30,NA,AWSQGSVEQF
TRBJ2-1,TRBV6-6,many,ATTGQNNEQF
TRBJ2-3,TRBV7-6,many,ASSLGTTDTDTQY
TRBJ2-7,TRBV18,many,ASSPGQGNKQY
TRBJ2-1,TRBV3-1,NA,ASTKDSSGDSYNEQF
TRBJ1-1,TRBV4-1,many,ASSQALGAAGPAF
TRBJ2-3,TRBV27,many,ASGIGGSTDTQY
TRBJ1-6,TRBV4-2,many,ASSQFEDSSSYNSPLH
TRBJ2-3,TRBV7-9,few,ASSFQADTQY
TRBJ1-5,TRBV11-3,few,ASSLPRDSNQPQH
TRBJ1-1,TRBV5-1,many,ASSLGFGTANTEAF
TRBJ2-1,TRBV7-9,many,ASSLVGILYNEQF
TRBJ1-3,TRBV18,NA,ASSPMTVRSGNTIY
TRBJ1-2,TRBV6-2/TRBV6-3,many,ASSYDRDGYT
TRBJ2-2,TRBV6-1,NA,ASSPAGVFTGELF
TRBJ1-1,TRBV10-1,NA,ASSESRVGTF
TRBJ1-1,TRBV10-2,few,ASTYLLGGMGTEAF
TRBJ2-1,TRBV5-6,many,ASSLRQGIGNEQF
TRBJ2-3,TRBV5-5,many,ASSWSRLAGFGDTQY
TRBJ1-4,TRBV7-2,many,ASGRQGDWGEKLF
TRBJ2-2,TRBV30,few,AWIGLERFTGELF
TRBJ1-1,TRBV9,many,ASSVVSTNTEAF
TRBJ1-1,TRBV30,NA,AWRAGRDTEAF
TRBJ2-3,TRBV12-3/TRBV12-4,many,ASDQGSTDTQY
TRBJ2-3,TRBV6-2/TRBV6-3,many,ASSYSGGRADTQY
TRBJ1-4,TRBV12-3/TRBV12-4,many,ASTLWELSEKLF